The 7 T cell receptor beta chains in this list originate from one sample, sequenced in a study of cytomegalovirus exposure and HLA in healthy donors. PCR primers comprised 60 Vbeta and 13 Jbeta primers. The repertoire was sequenced with immunoSEQ multiplex PCR; TCRdb's copy has only in-frame clones and lacks some. There are 55,000 to 70,000 clones in the sample; around four fifths occur only once, and 5% lies in the top ten. The material sequenced was PBMCs. Every receptor here comes from a male donor in good health and CMV-seropositive.

The CDR3 DNA is TGTGCCACCAGCACCTACAGGGGGTTGGAAAACATTCAGTACTTC. Encoded protein: CATSTYRGLENIQYF. The chain has TRBV15 and TRBJ2-4; the match to TRBD1 covers 8 bases. There are 15 residues in the CDR3. Trimming at V came to 4 bases and at J to 5 bases, leaving 7 bases not matched to a gene. Germline values: CDR1 LNHNV, CDR2 YYDKDF (reference sequence). Full variable domain (missing parts from reference TRBV15 and TRBJ2-4): DAMVIQNPRYQVTQFGKPVTLSCSQTLNHNVMYWYQQKSSQAPKLLFHYYDKDFNNEADTPDNFQSRRPNTSFCFLDIRSPGLGDTAMYLCATSTYRGLENIQYFGAGTRLSVL.

The V gene is TRBV9, the J gene TRBJ1-6; D possibly corresponds to TRBD1 (5 bases). Trimming took off 0 bases at V and 0 bases at J, with 10 bases between the two ends. Germline loops: CDR1 SGDLS, CDR2 YYNGEE. This CDR3 contains 17 residues. CDR3 protein: CASSVGDGSSYNSPLHF. Written as DNA, the CDR3 is TGTGCCAGCAGCGTAGGGGACGGGAGCTCCTATAATTCACCCCTCCACTTT.

The gene calls are TRBV19 and TRBJ1-4; D perhaps matches TRBD1 (6 bases). Germline-derived CDR1 and CDR2 are LNHDA and SQIVND (reference sequence). Trimming cost V 6 bases and J 4 bases, with 15 bases left between them. The CDR3 consists of 15 residues. This CDR3 is CASRPQGPLNEKLFF. In nucleotides, the CDR3 is TGTGCCAGTAGGCCTCAGGGGCCGCTTAATGAAAAACTGTTTTTT.

This chain connects TRBV4-3 to TRBJ2-2; TRBD2 matches at 7 bases. In germline, CDR1 is LGHNA, CDR2 YSLEER. The CDR3 loop spans 16 amino acids. Losses at the gene ends were 0 bases for V and 3 bases for J; bases not matched to a gene: 4. CDR3 loop: CASSQDTRGDTGELFF. The CDR3 DNA reads TGCGCCAGCAGCCAAGATACCCGGGGGGACACCGGGGAGCTGTTTTTT.

This sequence joins TRBV4-3 and TRBJ2-2, with D hard to call. Germline V CDR1 and CDR2: LGHNA, YSLEER. V lost 1 base, J lost 4 bases, and 13 bases lay in between. This CDR3 has 16 residues. The CDR3 sequence: CASSQGVGPGTGELFF. The CDR3 DNA follows: TGCGCCAGCAGCCAAGGGGTGGGTCCGGGCACCGGGGAGCTGTTTTTT.

This clone was recorded a few times. V and J are TRBV10-2 and TRBJ1-6; 12 bases align to TRBD1. The germline V gene encodes CDR1 WSHSY and CDR2 SAAADI. V lost 6 bases, J lost 9 bases, and 3 bases stayed unmatched. The CDR3 spans 14 residues. The CDR3 protein is CASSGTGGFSPLHF. In DNA form, the CDR3 reads TGCGCCAGCAGCGGGACAGGGGGCTTTTCACCCCTCCACTTT.

J is TRBJ2-1 and V is TRBV5-4, with 8 bases lining up with TRBD2. Losses at the gene ends were 6 bases for V and 7 bases for J; bases not matched to a gene: 9. The CDR3 loop spans 14 amino acids. CDR1 is SGHNT and CDR2 is YYREEE in the germline V gene (reference sequence). The CDR3 protein is CASTTRGGWNEQFF. CDR3 DNA: TGTGCCAGCACCACCCGGGGGGGCTGGAATGAGCAGTTCTTC.